These 24 T cell receptor beta chains were all obtained from the same sample, sequenced in a study of CD8+ T cells in alopecia areata. After isolation, RNA underwent reverse transcription to generate cDNA as the sequencing template. Assay: immunoSEQ multiplex PCR; the TCRdb copy retains only in-frame clones and omits some. The record shows approximately 300,000 clones for this sample, with no singletons present. The study sorted pooled cutaneous lymph node cells by CD4, CD8alpha, NKG2D, NKG2ACE and other markers. Sequencing was done on a sample of CD4+ T cells sorted from a lymph node. These receptors were collected from a C3H/HeJ mouse with alopecia areata. The strain bears MHC haplotype H2-k.

This clone was picked up a small number of times. A much larger clonotype is one base distant, so this may be a read error. The listed genes are named as in mouse. Read coverage stops 4 residues before the CDR3 terminus; the germline J gene supplies the remainder. The rearrangement joins TRBV19 to TRBJ1-2; 10 bases line up with TRBD1. Per germline, CDR1 FNHDT and CDR2 SITEND (reference sequence). V lost 4 bases, J lost 3 bases, and 0 bases stayed unmatched. CDR3 length: 13 amino acids. The sequenced CDR3 bases are TGTGCCAGCAGTGGGACAGGGGACTCC. It codes for CASSGTGDS. The full CDR3 protein reads CASSGTGDSDYTF. Variable domain in full (rest from reference TRBV19 and TRBJ1-2): GGIITQTPKFLIGQEGQKLTLKCQQNFNHDTMYWYRQDSGKGLRLIYYSITENDLQKGDLSEGYDASREKKSSFSLTVTSAQKNEMAVFLCASSGTGDSDYTFGSGTRLLVI.

This clone has only a few counts. The germline and genes are mouse ones. Sequencing ends 4 residues short of the CDR3 end; the germline J gene provides the rest. The rearrangement links TRBV5 to TRBJ2-7; 7 bases fit TRBD1. Germline CDR1 is LGHNA and CDR2 is YNLKQL (reference sequence). The CDR3 contains 14 residues. The CDR3 sequence is CASSQETGRYEQYF. Incomplete CDR3 DNA: TGTGCCAGCAGCCAAGAGACAGGGCGTTAT.

In the case of this clone: The gene names here belong to mouse. Partial CDR3 DNA: TGTGCCAGCAGTATGGCCAGGGTGAACTCC. This codes for CASSMARVNS. The full CDR3 is CASSMARVNSDYTF. J is TRBJ1-2 and V is TRBV19, with D possibly TRBD1 on 5 matching bases. The read comes to an end 4 residues before the CDR3 does, leaving the germline J gene to fill in the end. CDR1 and CDR2 (germline): FNHDT, SITEND (reference sequence). The ends were cut back, 2 bases at V and 2 bases at J, with 10 bases in the middle. The CDR3 totals 14 residues.

This clone was picked up a small number of times. Gene names are mouse gene names. From the germline J gene comes the end of the CDR3, since the read stops 4 residues before it. This chain connects TRBV19 to TRBJ2-5, with a weak D call TRBD1 (6 bases). This CDR3 has 13 residues. CDR1 is FNHDT, CDR2 SITEND, per germline (reference sequence). V was shortened by 6 bases and J by 1 base, with 9 bases between the two germline ends. This CDR3 reads CASTRQDQDTQYF. The part of the CDR3 DNA that was read is TGTGCCAGCACCAGACAGGACCAAGAC. Looking up the rest from reference TRBV19 and TRBJ2-5 gives the full variable domain: GGIITQTPKFLIGQEGQKLTLKCQQNFNHDTMYWYRQDSGKGLRLIYYSITENDLQKGDLSEGYDASREKKSSFSLTVTSAQKNEMAVFLCASTRQDQDTQYFGPGTRLLVL.

This clone has just a few counts. Genes and germline come from the mouse. At the DNA level, this CDR3 is encoded by other sequences in the same sample as well. The CDR3 region is CASSRQGGAETLYF. The part of the CDR3 DNA that was read is TGTGCCAGCAGTAGACAGGGTGGGGCAGAA. The V gene is TRBV19, the J gene TRBJ2-3, with 7 nucleotides matching TRBD1. Coverage ceases 4 residues before the CDR3 finishes, and the germline J gene fills in the end. Per the germline V gene, CDR1 is FNHDT and CDR2 is SITEND (reference sequence). V lost 3 bases, J lost 3 bases, and 4 bases stayed unmatched. The CDR3 extends over 14 amino acids.

Regarding this clone: These gene names are mouse names. With the read ending 4 residues before the CDR3 end, the germline J gene is used to fill in that end. This chain uses TRBV13-2 with TRBJ2-7; 7 bases align to TRBD1. The CDR3 covers 13 residues. Germline assignment: CDR1 NNHNN and CDR2 SYGAGS (reference sequence). CDR3 bases read: TGTGCCAGCGGTGATCGCAGGGGGTAT. Its protein product is CASGDRRGY. The entire CDR3 sequence reads CASGDRRGYEQYF.

A note on this clone: The gene names given are mouse names. The CDR3 end is not reached by the read, which stops 4 residues before it; the germline J gene fills it in. The chain links TRBV1 to TRBJ2-1; no reliable D call. In germline, CDR1 is NSQYPW, CDR2 LRSPGD (reference sequence). The V end lost 5 bases, the J end lost 6 bases, and 8 bases lay between the germline ends. The CDR3 runs to 12 residues. CDR3 amino acids: CTCSTSLAEQFF. Incomplete CDR3 DNA: TGCACCTGCAGTACATCTCTTGCT. The whole variable domain, remainder taken from reference TRBV1 and TRBJ2-1, is VTLLEQNPRWRLVPRGQAVNLRCILKNSQYPWMSWYQQDLQKQLQWLFTLRSPGDKEVKSLPGADYLATRVTDTELRLQVANMSQGRTLYCTCSTSLAEQFFGPGTRLTVL.

The table lists this clone with a few counts. Genes here carry mouse names. The read comes to an end 4 residues before the CDR3 does, leaving the germline J gene to fill in the end. The chain has TRBV5 and TRBJ2-5; 9 positions agree with TRBD2. CDR3 length: 15 amino acids. Germline lookup yields CDR1 LGHNA and CDR2 YNLKQL (reference sequence). Incomplete CDR3 DNA: TGTGCCAGCAGCCAAGAAAACTGGGGGGTAGAC. Translation: CASSQENWGVD. The whole CDR3 is CASSQENWGVDTQYF.

To note about this clone: These gene names are mouse names. Incomplete CDR3 DNA: TGTGCCAGCAGTGCAGTAAACACA. Its translation is CASSAVNT. The entire CDR3 is CASSAVNTEVFF. The chain couples TRBV13-1 to TRBJ1-1; D unresolved. The read falls 4 residues short of the CDR3 end, and the missing part is taken from the germline J gene. CDR3 length: 12 residues. V lost 3 bases and J 1 base, leaving 4 bases between the germline ends. Germline V gives CDR1 NSHNY, CDR2 SYGAGN.

Comments on this clone: Mouse germline and gene names are used. The CDR3 end lies 4 residues beyond the end of the read and is filled in from the germline J gene. The chain joins TRBV13-1 to TRBJ2-4; TRBD2 agrees at 8 bases. V shed 2 bases and J 0 bases; nucleotides not matched to a gene: 2. Germline CDR1 reads NSHNY; CDR2 reads SYGAGN. CDR3 length: 15 amino acids. CDR3 residues: CASSELGASQNTLYF. The part of the CDR3 DNA that was read is TGTGCCAGCAGTGAACTGGGGGCTAGTCAAAAC.

This clone was found a few times. The genes are named according to mouse. The CDR3 is cut off 4 residues early in the read; its end comes from the germline J gene. The rearrangement links TRBV19 to TRBJ2-4, with TRBD1 identical over 7 bases. V gave up 5 bases and J gave up 1 base; unmatched junction bases: 4. Germline V CDR1 and CDR2: FNHDT, SITEND (reference sequence). The CDR3 is 14 residues long. Incomplete CDR3 DNA: TGTGCCAGCAGACCTGACAGGGGTCAAAAC. It translates to CASRPDRGQN. The CDR3 in full is CASRPDRGQNTLYF.

In this sample, this clone turned up a few times. Genes and germline are mouse. From the germline J gene comes the end of the CDR3, since the read stops 4 residues before it. The genes are TRBV13-1 and TRBJ2-7; 7 nucleotides line up with TRBD1. In germline, CDR1 is NSHNY, CDR2 SYGAGN. This CDR3 is built from 16 residues. The CDR3 loop reads CASSDPARQGVYEQYF. The DNA read from the CDR3 is TGTGCCAGCAGTGATCCAGCTCGACAGGGTGTGTAT.

There are many counts of this clone. Each gene name is a mouse one. The observed sequence ends 4 residues before the CDR3 terminus, with the missing tail filled in from the germline J gene. Within the sample, other DNA sequences also encode this same CDR3. The J gene is TRBJ2-1, the V gene TRBV1; TRBD1 matches at 9 bases. The germline gives CDR1 NSQYPW, CDR2 LRSPGD (reference sequence). The CDR3 length is 14 residues. The J segment lost 3 bases and the V segment lost 4 bases, leaving 1 base of the junction unmatched. The CDR3 region is CTCSGGQGYAEQFF. CDR3 DNA (partial): TGCACCTGCAGTGGGGGACAGGGCTATGCT.

The sample holds a few counts of this clone. Each gene name is a mouse one. The read terminates 4 residues before the CDR3 end, so the remaining end is supplied by the germline J gene. The J gene is TRBJ2-2, the V gene TRBV19, with a weak D call TRBD1 (6 bases). Trimming left V 0 bases short and J 1 base short, with 10 bases between. This CDR3 contains 16 residues. The germline V gene has CDR1 FNHDT and CDR2 SITEND (reference sequence). CDR3 DNA, as far as it was read: TGTGCCAGCAGTATAGCGAGAGGGGGAAACACCGGG. This gives the protein CASSIARGGNTG. The full-length CDR3 reads as CASSIARGGNTGQLYF.

This clone has more than one count but fewer than ten. All gene names here are mouse names. Read data end 4 residues before the CDR3 end; the end is taken from the germline J gene. The V call is TRBV19, the J call TRBJ2-7; 8 nucleotides line up with TRBD1. Germline lookup yields CDR1 FNHDT and CDR2 SITEND (reference sequence). This CDR3 has 13 residues. This chain's CDR3 is CASRLTGGYEQYF. The CDR3 bases that were read are TGTGCCAGCAGGCTTACAGGGGGGTAT.

This clone was counted between two and nine times. Mouse gene names apply. The read halts 4 residues ahead of the CDR3 end, with the missing end drawn from the germline J gene. The chain has TRBV13-2 and TRBJ2-2; unclear D gene. The CDR3 is 15 amino acids. Germline assignment: CDR1 NNHNN and CDR2 SYGAGS (reference sequence). V was shortened by 1 base and J by 2 bases, with 9 bases between the two germline ends. The CDR3 sequence is CASGDLQMNTGQLYF. The DNA read from the CDR3 is TGTGCCAGCGGTGATCTACAGATGAACACCGGG.

This clone was seen only a few times. The genes are named according to mouse. The CDR3 end falls 4 residues outside the read, so it is completed with the germline J gene. Other DNA sequences in the same sample also yield this CDR3. The chain recombines TRBV31 with TRBJ2-5, with a tentative D call TRBD2 (6 bases). Germline-derived CDR1 and CDR2 are GKSSPN and SITVG. The CDR3 contains 14 residues. V lost 0 bases and J 2 bases, leaving 9 bases between the germline ends. CDR3 region: CAWSLAGGQDTQYF. The covered CDR3 bases are TGTGCCTGGAGTCTAGCGGGGGGCCAAGAC.

On this clone itself: Mouse gene names and germline throughout. Coverage ceases 4 residues before the CDR3 finishes, and the germline J gene fills in the end. This chain connects TRBV19 to TRBJ2-7, with 10 nucleotides matching TRBD2. This CDR3 contains 14 residues. CDR1 and CDR2 (germline): FNHDT, SITEND (reference sequence). The covered CDR3 bases are TGTGCCAGCAGTATACTGGGGGGGCGGTAT. It yields the protein CASSILGGRY. The CDR3 reads in full as CASSILGGRYEQYF. Full variable domain (outside the CDR3, taken from reference TRBV19 and TRBJ2-7): GGIITQTPKFLIGQEGQKLTLKCQQNFNHDTMYWYRQDSGKGLRLIYYSITENDLQKGDLSEGYDASREKKSSFSLTVTSAQKNEMAVFLCASSILGGRYEQYFGPGTRLTVL.

Comments on this clone: Gene names denote mouse genes. The CDR3 end falls 4 residues outside the read, so it is completed with the germline J gene. Within the sample, other DNA sequences also encode this same CDR3. The chain carries TRBV5 and TRBJ1-1; D might be TRBD1 (6 bases). Germline-derived CDR1 and CDR2 are LGHNA and YNLKQL (reference sequence). This CDR3 is built from 15 residues. V was clipped by 1 base and J by 1 base, with 10 bases between them. The covered CDR3 bases are TGTGCCAGCAGCCAAGCCGGGACAAAAAACACA. It is translated as CASSQAGTKNT. The complete CDR3 reads CASSQAGTKNTEVFF.

This clone was recorded a few times. Mouse gene names and germline throughout. The sequenced fragment ends 4 residues before the CDR3 boundary, so the rest is inferred from the germline J gene. The chain combines TRBV19 with TRBJ2-5; 9 bases match TRBD2. Germline V gene sequence: CDR1 FNHDT, CDR2 SITEND (reference sequence). The CDR3 spans 14 residues. Trimming took 4 bases from V and 2 from J; bases not matched to a gene: 2. The part of the CDR3 DNA that was read is TGTGCCAGCAGTTTCTGGGGGGGCCAAGAC. It yields the protein CASSFWGGQD. From start to end, the CDR3 is CASSFWGGQDTQYF.

This clone was seen only a few times. The gene symbols are mouse symbols. With the read ending 4 residues before the CDR3 end, the germline J gene is used to fill in that end. The rearrangement links TRBV5 to TRBJ2-3; maybe TRBD1 (7 bases). The length of the CDR3 is 14 residues. Germline-derived CDR1 and CDR2 are LGHNA and YNLKQL (reference sequence). CDR3 residues: CASSRQGGEETLYF. The CDR3 DNA, read in part, is TGTGCCAGCAGCCGCCAGGGGGGAGAAGAA.

This clone was seen a few times. Genes and germline come from the mouse. The CDR3 bases that were read are TGTGCCTGGAGTCCCTGGGGGTCTAGTGCAGAA. Its translation is CAWSPWGSSAE. Given in full, the CDR3 is CAWSPWGSSAETLYF. The chain recombines TRBV31 with TRBJ2-3; 7 bases align to TRBD2. The read is 4 residues too short to cover the CDR3 end, so that end is filled in from the germline J gene. The germline V gene has CDR1 GKSSPN and CDR2 SITVG. The CDR3 extends over 15 amino acids. V trimming: 1 base; J trimming: 0 bases; junction bases outside the gene matches: 4.

This clone was found a few times. Gene labels here are mouse ones. The read is 4 residues too short to cover the CDR3 end, so that end is filled in from the germline J gene. V and J are TRBV29 and TRBJ1-2; 7 nucleotides align to TRBD1. The CDR3 sequence is 13 residues long. CDR1 MSHET and CDR2 SYDVDS come from the germline V gene. V lost 6 bases and J lost 4; bases outside the gene matches: 5. CDR3 loop: CASRQGTASDYTF. The sequenced CDR3 bases are TGTGCTAGCAGACAGGGGACGGCCTCC.

This clone appeared a few times. Gene names and germline refer to mouse. The read terminates 4 residues ahead of where the CDR3 ends, so the germline J gene completes it. The chain couples TRBV13-2 to TRBJ1-1; a possible D gene is TRBD1 (5 bases). CDR1 and CDR2 (germline): NNHNN, SYGAGS (reference sequence). This CDR3 region has 14 residues. Trimming stripped 0 bases from V and 1 base from J, with 7 bases between. CDR3 loop: CASGDVGGNTEVFF. The CDR3 DNA, read in part, is TGTGCCAGCGGTGATGTGGGGGGAAACACA.